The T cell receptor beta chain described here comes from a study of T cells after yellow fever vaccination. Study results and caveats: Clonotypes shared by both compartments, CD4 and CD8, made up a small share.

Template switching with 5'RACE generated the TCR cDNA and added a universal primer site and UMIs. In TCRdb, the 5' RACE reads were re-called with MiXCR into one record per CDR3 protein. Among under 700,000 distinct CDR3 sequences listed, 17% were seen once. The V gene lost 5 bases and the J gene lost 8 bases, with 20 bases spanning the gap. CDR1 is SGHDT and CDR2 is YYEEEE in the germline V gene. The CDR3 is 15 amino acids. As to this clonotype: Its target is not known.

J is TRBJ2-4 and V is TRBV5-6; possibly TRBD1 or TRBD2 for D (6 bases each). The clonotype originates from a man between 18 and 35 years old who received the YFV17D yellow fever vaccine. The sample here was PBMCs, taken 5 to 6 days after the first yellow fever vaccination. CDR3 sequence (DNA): TGTGCCAGCAGAGAGTGGGGGCGGGGTGCGGACATTCAGTACTTC. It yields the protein CASREWGRGADIQYF.